The 28 T cell receptor beta chains reported below all come from one sample, sequenced in a study of technical replicates of blood from several donors (dated by TCRdb to about 2017). Preparation of the library involved the immunoSEQ multiplex PCR assay. TCRdb's version of the immuneACCESS table is confined to in-frame rearrangements and falls short of the full clone set. An unresolved V gene accounts for under half of the shortfall where checked; the remainder is of unknown origin. Across this sample there are under 85,000 clones, with around 92% seen only once. The ten largest make up under 0.5% of the sample. The source material was T cells isolated from PBMCs. Every receptor here comes from a human donor in good health. Some clones in this sample may be carry-over from other donors' samples.

V gene TRBV5-4 combines with J gene TRBJ1-4; D is unresolved. CDR1 is SGHNT, CDR2 YYREEE, per germline (reference sequence). The CDR3 is 15 amino acids. V was cut by 2 bases and J by 4 bases, with 12 bases left in between. CDR3 DNA sequence: TGTGCCAGCAGCTTTAGGGAGGGCAGTAATGAAAAACTGTTTTTT. Translation: CASSFREGSNEKLFF.

This sequence joins TRBV6-6 and TRBJ1-1; 7 bases line up with TRBD1. Per germline, CDR1 MNHNY and CDR2 SVGAGI (reference sequence). V lost 4 bases, J lost 11 bases, and 7 bases stayed unmatched. The CDR3 is 12 residues long. CDR3 protein: CASSFEGGAAFF. CDR3 coding DNA: TGTGCCAGCAGTTTTGAAGGGGGCGCGGCTTTCTTT.

The chain links TRBV4-1 to TRBJ2-7; 10 positions match TRBD2. V shed 2 bases, J shed 3 bases, and the junction held 16 bases outside the gene matches. The CDR3 consists of 19 residues. Germline lookup yields CDR1 MGHRA and CDR2 YSYEKL. This CDR3 reads CASSQPSAAGGPIVYEQYF. The DNA of the CDR3 is TGCGCCAGCAGCCAACCGAGCGCAGCGGGAGGGCCGATAGTCTACGAGCAGTACTTC.

The genes are TRBV6-1 and TRBJ2-7; 7 nucleotides match TRBD1. Unmatched junction bases numbered 3, after V lost 1 base and J lost 3 bases. CDR1 and CDR2 from the germline V gene are MNHNS and SASEGT. This CDR3 is built from 14 residues. The CDR3 reads CASSEEGTVYEQYF. CDR3 nucleotides: TGTGCCAGCAGTGAAGAGGGGACAGTCTACGAGCAGTACTTC.

V is TRBV7-9 and J is TRBJ2-1; 13 bases are shared with TRBD2. Germline loops: CDR1 SEHNR, CDR2 FQNEAQ (reference sequence). The CDR3 sequence is 19 residues long. The V and J ends lost 6 bases and 2 bases, in that order; junction bases with no gene match: 13. The CDR3 nucleotides are TGTGCCAGCAGTCGCGGACTAGCGGGAGTTGAGAGACCCTACAATGAGCAGTTCTTC. It codes for CASSRGLAGVERPYNEQFF. Supplemented by reference TRBV7-9 and TRBJ2-1, the full variable domain reads DTGVSQNPRHKITKRGQNVTFRCDPISEHNRLYWYRQTLGQGPEFLTYFQNEAQLEKSRLLSDRFSAERPKGSFSTLEIQRTEQGDSAMYLCASSRGLAGVERPYNEQFFGPGTRLTVL.

The J gene is TRBJ2-7, the V gene TRBV5-4; D unclear. The CDR3 is made up of 13 amino acids. Germline CDR1 and CDR2: SGHNT and YYREEE (reference sequence). V shed 4 bases and J shed 1 base, with 9 bases lying between them. CDR3 bases: TGTGCCAGCAGCCCAACGGGTTCCTACGAGCAGTACTTC. This codes for CASSPTGSYEQYF. Variable domain in full (rest from reference TRBV5-4 and TRBJ2-7): ETGVTQSPTHLIKTRGQQVTLRCSSQSGHNTVSWYQQALGQGPQFIFQYYREEENGRGNFPPRFSGLQFPNYSSELNVNALELDDSALYLCASSPTGSYEQYFGPGTRLTVT.

The V gene is TRBV5-4, the J gene TRBJ1-1; perhaps TRBD1 as D (5 bases). V was shortened by 4 bases and J by 0 bases, with 10 bases between the two germline ends. Germline-derived CDR1 and CDR2 are SGHNT and YYREEE (reference sequence). The CDR3 covers 14 residues. In DNA, the CDR3 is TGTGCCAGCAGCCAGGCAGGGATGAACACTGAAGCTTTCTTT. It is translated as CASSQAGMNTEAFF.

The rearrangement joins TRBV7-7 to TRBJ2-1; tentative D call: TRBD2 (5 bases). Germline CDR1 SSHAT, CDR2 FNYEAQ (reference sequence). CDR3 size: 13 residues. The V end lost 1 base, the J end lost 6 bases, and 7 bases lay between the germline ends. Written as DNA, the CDR3 is TGTGCCAGCAGCTTAGAACTAGGCAATGAGCAGTTCTTC. Translating gives CASSLELGNEQFF.

The chain has TRBV5-6 and TRBJ2-5; D is possibly TRBD2 (6 bases). This CDR3 is built from 15 residues. The germline V gene has CDR1 SGHDT and CDR2 YYEEEE. Trimming removed 1 base at V and 2 bases at J, with 12 bases between. CDR3 sequence reads: CASSLRRDGQETQYF. The CDR3, as DNA: TGTGCCAGCAGCTTGAGGCGGGACGGGCAAGAGACCCAGTACTTC.

This clone was found once. The chain couples TRBV9 to TRBJ2-1; D is uncertain. Trimming took 0 bases from V and 8 from J, leaving 12 bases between them. The CDR3 has 14 amino acids. The germline CDR1 and CDR2 sequences are SGDLS and YYNGEE. The CDR3 bases are TGTGCCAGCAGCGTAGTTTCGGGTTCGGATGAGCAGTTCTTC. This translates into CASSVVSGSDEQFF.

This sequence joins TRBV28 and TRBJ2-7; the D gene is possibly TRBD1 (6 bases). Trimming removed 4 bases from V and 2 bases from J, with 21 bases in between. In germline, CDR1 is MDHEN, CDR2 SYDVKM. The CDR3 sequence is 17 residues long. The CDR3: CASSSYLKDRSTYEQYF. The DNA of the CDR3 is TGTGCCAGCAGTTCTTATTTGAAGGACAGATCGACCTACGAGCAGTACTTC.

The chain is built from TRBV6-4 and TRBJ1-2, with unresolved D. The V gene lost 5 bases and the J gene lost 0 bases, with 10 bases spanning the gap. CDR1 MRHNA and CDR2 SNTAGT come from the germline V gene. The CDR3 contains 14 residues. As DNA, the CDR3 is TGTGCCAGCAGTCCCAGTCCCTCTAACTATGGCTACACCTTC. Translated: CASSPSPSNYGYTF.

CDR3 nucleotide sequence: TGTGCCAGCAACAGACTAGCGGGAGTTATTAATGAGCAGTTCTTC. Its protein product is CASNRLAGVINEQFF. The chain has TRBV6-1 and TRBJ2-1; 12 bases fit TRBD2. CDR3 length: 15 amino acids. V trimming: 7 bases; J trimming: 7 bases; junction bases outside the gene matches: 8. Germline lookup yields CDR1 MNHNS and CDR2 SASEGT.

The V and J genes are TRBV4-1 and TRBJ2-7, with 12 bases fitting TRBD2. The ends lost 0 bases at V and 2 bases at J; junction bases unmatched: 8. The CDR3 consists of 18 residues. Looked up from germline, CDR1 is MGHRA and CDR2 is YSYEKL. The CDR3 loop is CASSQELAGGGLAYEQYF. As DNA, the CDR3 is TGCGCCAGCAGCCAAGAACTAGCGGGAGGTGGGCTAGCCTACGAGCAGTACTTC.

The sample holds a few counts of this clone. The chain joins TRBV6-6 to TRBJ1-4, with TRBD1 as a possible D gene (5 bases). The CDR3 has 13 amino acids. Germline values: CDR1 MNHNY, CDR2 SVGAGI (reference sequence). Trimming pared 2 bases from V and 8 bases from J, leaving 9 bases between. CDR3 region: CASSYRRDEKLFF. CDR3 nucleotide sequence: TGTGCCAGCAGTTACAGGAGGGACGAAAAACTGTTTTTT.

Details on this clone: Other DNA sequences in this sample translate to the same CDR3. This chain uses TRBV15 with TRBJ2-7; no definite D call. This CDR3 has 12 residues. Germline V CDR1 and CDR2: LNHNV, YYDKDF (reference sequence). V gave up 0 bases and J gave up 5 bases, with 5 bases separating them. DNA of the CDR3: TGTGCCACCAGCAGAGACGAGGACGAGCAGTACTTC. Protein product: CATSRDEDEQYF.

The chain joins TRBV29-1 to TRBJ2-7; D is unclear. Deletions cut 5 bases from V and 2 bases from J, with 16 bases between. This CDR3 region has 14 residues. Per germline, CDR1 SQVTM and CDR2 ANQGSEA. The CDR3 DNA sequence: TGCAGCGTTCGTGAGGCCCTGCATACCTACGAGCAGTACTTC. Its protein product is CSVREALHTYEQYF.

The CDR3 sequence: CASSFYRAGGTEAFF. CDR3 sequence (DNA): TGTGCCAGCAGTTTCTACAGGGCAGGTGGGACTGAAGCTTTCTTT. The chain has TRBV27 and TRBJ1-1; possibly TRBD1 for D (6 bases). CDR1 and CDR2 (germline): MNHEY, SMNVEV (reference sequence). V was pared by 3 bases and J by 5 bases, with 16 bases between. The CDR3 has 15 residues.

The chain combines TRBV18 with TRBJ2-1; D is perhaps TRBD2 (6 bases). The ends were cut back, 4 bases at V and 7 bases at J, with 11 bases in the middle. Germline lookup yields CDR1 KGHSH and CDR2 LQKENI. The CDR3 is made up of 13 amino acids. The CDR3 protein is CASSRLVSNEQFF. The CDR3 DNA reads as TGTGCCAGCTCACGACTAGTAAGTAATGAGCAGTTCTTC.

This chain links TRBV7-9 with TRBJ1-1; the match to TRBD1 covers 7 bases. Germline V gene sequence: CDR1 SEHNR, CDR2 FQNEAQ (reference sequence). This CDR3 comprises 16 residues. Losses at the gene ends were 4 bases for V and 6 bases for J; bases not matched to a gene: 14. CDR3 sequence (DNA): TGTGCCAGCAGCTCATCATACCGAGGGACAGCATCTGAAGCTTTCTTT. This codes for CASSSSYRGTASEAFF.

The genes are TRBV5-5 and TRBJ1-3; D gene ambiguous. Trimming left V 1 base short and J 3 bases short, with 5 bases between. Germline assignment: CDR1 SGHKS and CDR2 YYEKEE (reference sequence). The CDR3 spans 13 residues. The CDR3 nucleotides are TGTGCCAGCAGCTTGTCTCTTGGAAACACCATATATTTT. Amino acid sequence: CASSLSLGNTIYF.

The table lists this clone with a count of one. The chain joins TRBV7-2 to TRBJ1-1; perhaps TRBD1 as D (5 bases). This CDR3 spans 9 amino acids. Germline V gene sequence: CDR1 SGHTA, CDR2 FQGNSA. The DNA of the CDR3 is TGTACAAGGGGCCCGCAAGCTTTCTTT. Translated, it gives CTRGPQAFF.

J is TRBJ1-1 and V is TRBV6-6; the match to TRBD1 covers 8 bases. With 2 bases clipped from V and 7 bases from J, the junction kept 9 bases outside the gene matches. This CDR3 is built from 15 residues. From germline, CDR1 is MNHNY and CDR2 SVGAGI (reference sequence). CDR3 residues: CASSYPGQGMNEAFF. Here the CDR3 DNA reads TGTGCCAGCAGTTACCCCGGACAGGGCATGAATGAAGCTTTCTTT.

The rearrangement joins TRBV6-5 to TRBJ2-1; weak D call: TRBD2 (6 bases). This CDR3 is 15 amino acids long. Germline assignment: CDR1 MNHEY and CDR2 SVGAGI. Trimming cost V 0 bases and J 4 bases, with 10 bases left between them. CDR3 sequence: CASSYSMEGYNEQFF. As DNA, the CDR3 is TGTGCCAGCAGTTACTCGATGGAGGGGTACAATGAGCAGTTCTTC.

The chain uses TRBV5-4 and TRBJ2-7; D is possibly TRBD2 (6 bases). The CDR3 consists of 14 residues. Per germline, CDR1 SGHNT and CDR2 YYREEE (reference sequence). V was clipped by 0 bases and J by 0 bases, with 7 bases between them. CDR3 coding DNA: TGTGCCAGCAGCTTGGCCGGGAGCTCCTACGAGCAGTACTTC. Residues: CASSLAGSSYEQYF.

This chain links TRBV4-3 with TRBJ2-2; 9 bases fit TRBD2. Germline V gene data show CDR1 as LGHNA and CDR2 as YSLEER. V gave up 4 bases and J gave up 9 bases; unmatched junction bases: 12. The CDR3 spans 16 residues. CDR3 bases: TGCGCCAGCAGCCCGTTAGCGGGAGTCCCTGTCCGGGAGCTGTTTTTT. Protein product: CASSPLAGVPVRELFF.

V gene TRBV25-1 combines with J gene TRBJ1-6; TRBD1 might be the D (5 bases). Germline V gene sequence: CDR1 MGHDK, CDR2 SYGVNS. The length of the CDR3 is 15 residues. V was trimmed by 0 bases and J by 9 bases, leaving 12 bases between them. CDR3 coding DNA: TGTGCCAGCAGTGAATATGGGCAGGGCAGTTCACCCCTCCACTTT. This sequence encodes CASSEYGQGSSPLHF. The full variable domain, with the rest looked up from reference TRBV25-1 and TRBJ1-6, is EADIYQTPRYLVIGTGKKITLECSQTMGHDKMYWYQQDPGMELHLIHYSYGVNSTEKGDLSSESTVSRIRTEHFPLTLESARPSHTSQYLCASSEYGQGSSPLHFGNGTRLTVT.

The V call is TRBV6-6, the J call TRBJ1-1; 10 bases align to TRBD1. V shed 7 bases, J shed 8 bases, and the junction held 4 bases outside the gene matches. Per the germline V gene, CDR1 is MNHNY and CDR2 is SVGAGI (reference sequence). The length of the CDR3 is 12 residues. This chain's CDR3 is CASTWTGGEAFF. The CDR3 DNA reads TGTGCCAGCACGTGGACAGGGGGGGAAGCTTTCTTT.